This is a list of T cell receptor beta chains from one sample in a study of T cell repertoires in cytomegalovirus infection. Antigen specificity for these receptors is unknown. TCRdb redid the calling of the reads with MiXCR, one entry per CDR3 protein. The sample lists about 920,000 distinct CDR3 sequences, more than 25% occurring once. The specimen comprised cultured CD8+ T cells from PBMCs, sampled from culture after CMV antigen stimulation. The receptors shown here come from a human donor in good health (CMV status not recorded). Some clones in this sample may be carry-over from other donors' samples. Each CDR3 is given with its conserved first and last residue. The D gene is left open where the match is weak. The size of a clone is reported for some rows only, either as once, few or many, or as a class for expanded clones.

v_call	d_call	j_call	clone_size	cdr3_aa	cdr3_nt
TRBV6-1	NA	TRBJ1-5	few	CASSEVGERNQPQHF	TGTGCCAGCAGTGAAGTAGGTGAGAGGAATCAGCCCCAGCATTTT
TRBV19	TRBD1	TRBJ1-6	NA	CASATGHSPLHF	TGTGCCAGTGCGACAGGGCATTCACCCCTCCACTTT
TRBV6-2/TRBV6-3	TRBD1	TRBJ1-5	NA	CASSPGQASGPQHF	TGTGCCAGCAGTCCCGGACAGGCCTCGGGGCCCCAGCATTTT
TRBV5-1	NA	TRBJ1-6	NA	CASSLDGRSSYNSPLHF	TGCGCCAGCAGCTTGGACGGCCGGAGCTCCTATAATTCACCCCTCCACTTT
TRBV6-6	NA	TRBJ1-4	NA	CASSDWWGGRSEKLFF	TGTGCCAGCAGTGACTGGTGGGGGGGCCGGAGTGAAAAACTGTTTTTT
TRBV6-1	TRBD1	TRBJ1-1	NA	CASSSLTGLDTEAFF	TGTGCCAGCAGTTCCCTGACAGGGTTAGACACTGAAGCTTTCTTT
TRBV15	TRBD1	TRBJ2-7	NA	CATSRDLKILRDRVSYEQYF	TGTGCCACCAGCAGAGATCTGAAAATCCTCCGGGACAGGGTCTCCTACGAGCAGTACTTC
TRBV6-2/TRBV6-3	NA	TRBJ2-5	few	CASNPGERKETQYF	TGTGCCAGCAACCCGGGCGAGAGAAAAGAGACCCAGTACTTC
TRBV7-2	NA	TRBJ1-3	few	CASSFDTSFSGNTIYF	TGTGCCAGCAGCTTCGACACAAGCTTCTCTGGAAACACCATATATTTT
TRBV7-9	NA	TRBJ1-1	NA	CASSKGTTDGGAEAFF	TGTGCCAGCAGCAAGGGGACGACGGACGGCGGCGCTGAAGCTTTCTTT
TRBV5-1	TRBD1	TRBJ1-1	NA	CASSIVPGQGRNTEAFF	TGCGCCAGCAGCATCGTCCCGGGACAGGGAAGGAACACTGAAGCTTTCTTT
TRBV19	NA	TRBJ1-5	NA	CASSIVAENQPQHF	TGTGCCAGTAGTATAGTGGCAGAAAATCAGCCCCAGCATTTT
TRBV27	NA	TRBJ2-1	NA	CASSMGTTWGDEQFF	TGTGCCAGCAGTATGGGGACAACGTGGGGCGATGAGCAGTTCTTC
TRBV6-6	NA	TRBJ1-1	NA	CACGPRGTEAFF	TGTGCCTGCGGACCGCGAGGCACTGAAGCTTTCTTT
TRBV2	NA	TRBJ1-5	NA	CASSEARENSNQPQHF	TGTGCCAGCAGTGAAGCGAGGGAGAATAGCAATCAGCCCCAGCATTTT
TRBV19	NA	TRBJ1-5	NA	CASSISRSNQPQHF	TGTGCCAGTAGTATTAGTAGGAGCAATCAGCCCCAGCATTTT
TRBV5-4	NA	TRBJ1-3	few	CASSLEGLVNTIYF	TGTGCCAGCAGCTTGGAAGGCCTGGTAAACACCATATATTTT
TRBV4-2	NA	TRBJ1-6	few	CASSQDPATRTYNSPLHF	TGTGCCAGCAGCCAAGACCCAGCGACACGGACCTATAATTCACCCCTCCACTTT